The entry that follows covers one TCR beta chain sequence. Authors' analysis steps: From reference gene primer amplification, estimates of nucleated cell counts were derived. Sequencing was performed with immunoSEQ multiplex PCR; in TCRdb, only in-frame clones are kept and a portion is missing. From that table come the V and J calls and clone size; the DNA was used to work out D and trimming. The profile shows around 110,000 clones, approximately 88% of them singletons. There are 17 residues in the CDR3. V lost 5 bases, J lost 3 bases, and 14 bases stayed unmatched. Germline V gene data show CDR1 as LGHDT and CDR2 as YNNKEL (reference sequence). The record originates from a study of blood T cell repertoires in COVID-19.

This sequence joins TRBV3-1 (or the pseudogene TRBV3-2) and TRBJ2-5; 8 bases are shared with TRBD2. Sequencing was done on a sample of peripheral blood. The TCR originated in a woman between 65 and 79 years old with acute or convalescent COVID-19. The CDR3 here is CASSGGLRGGTEETQYF. As DNA, the CDR3 is TGTGCCAGCAGCGGGGGTCTTCGCGGGGGGACTGAAGAGACCCAGTACTTC.